This entry lists 10 T cell receptor beta chains sequenced from one sample in a study of T cell responses to AZD1222 COVID-19 vaccine. Sequencing used immunoSEQ multiplex PCR; TCRdb keeps in-frame clones, though not all of them. This table holds 150,000 to 200,000 clones, around 90% found once. The source material was peripheral blood, sampled on day 0 of AZD1222 vaccination. These receptors all come from an adult in good health.

J is TRBJ2-3 and V is TRBV30; tentatively, D is TRBD1 (5 bases). The CDR3 contains 14 residues. V was trimmed by 5 bases and J by 2 bases, leaving 14 bases between them. CDR1 is GTSNPN and CDR2 is SVGIG in the germline V gene (reference sequence). The CDR3 sequence is CAWGQGAITDTQYF. Here the CDR3 DNA reads TGTGCCTGGGGGCAAGGGGCGATCACAGATACGCAGTATTTT.

The chain has TRBV7-2 and TRBJ2-2; 12 bases line up with TRBD2. Germline V lookup: CDR1 SGHTA, CDR2 FQGNSA. The CDR3 runs 16 residues. V lost 4 bases, J lost 6 bases, and 6 bases stayed unmatched. The CDR3 here is CASSYPSGGAPGELFF. CDR3 in DNA: TGTGCCAGCAGCTACCCTAGCGGGGGGGCCCCCGGGGAGCTGTTTTTT.

The V call is TRBV4-1, the J call TRBJ2-7, with D possibly matching TRBD1 (6 bases). In germline, CDR1 is MGHRA, CDR2 YSYEKL. The CDR3 has 15 amino acids. V lost 4 bases to trimming and J lost 2 bases, with 15 bases between them. The CDR3 bases are TGCGCCAGCAGCCGAGTGCCGGGACAACCCTACGAGCAGTACTTC. The encoded protein is CASSRVPGQPYEQYF.

In this sample, this clone turned up once. The V and J genes are TRBV5-6 and TRBJ2-2; D possibly matches TRBD1 or TRBD2 (5 bases each). V dropped 0 bases and J dropped 0 bases, with 9 bases sitting between them. The CDR3 is 16 residues long. Per the germline V gene, CDR1 is SGHDT and CDR2 is YYEEEE. CDR3 coding DNA: TGTGCCAGCAGCTTGGGAGGGGCTACGAACACCGGGGAGCTGTTTTTT. Amino acid sequence: CASSLGGATNTGELFF.

This chain joins TRBV7-3 and TRBJ1-2; D perhaps matches TRBD1 (6 bases). V lost 1 base and J lost 6, with 9 bases in between. This CDR3 contains 13 residues. The germline V gene has CDR1 SGHTA and CDR2 FQGTGA. The DNA for the CDR3 is TGTGCCAGCAGCTTAAAGGCAGGGGATGGCTACACCTTC. Its translation: CASSLKAGDGYTF.

The chain carries TRBV7-9 and TRBJ2-3, with D uncertain. Germline assignment: CDR1 SEHNR and CDR2 FQNEAQ (reference sequence). The CDR3 runs 13 residues. The ends were cut back, 2 bases at V and 4 bases at J, with 7 bases in the middle. This CDR3 reads CASSLIPADTQYF. CDR3 coding DNA: TGTGCCAGCAGCTTAATCCCGGCAGATACGCAGTATTTT.

This CDR3 reads CASSLPGQFTEAFF. The CDR3 DNA reads as TGTGCCAGCAGCTTACCGGGACAGTTCACTGAAGCTTTCTTT. This chain connects TRBV7-9 to TRBJ1-1; TRBD1 matches 7 bases. CDR1 SEHNR and CDR2 FQNEAQ come from the germline V gene (reference sequence). CDR3 length: 14 amino acids. V lost 2 bases and J lost 4; bases outside the gene matches: 4.

The sample holds one count of this clone. V is TRBV28 and J is TRBJ2-1; weak D call: TRBD1 (5 bases). This CDR3 is built from 13 residues. Germline lookup yields CDR1 MDHEN and CDR2 SYDVKM. Trimming stripped 2 bases from V and 9 bases from J, with 11 bases between. CDR3 protein: CASSLAGSREQFF. The CDR3 DNA reads as TGTGCCAGCAGTTTAGCAGGGTCCCGTGAGCAGTTCTTC. The whole variable domain, filled in from reference TRBV28 and TRBJ2-1, reads DVKVTQSSRYLVKRTGEKVFLECVQDMDHENMFWYRQDPGLGLRLIYFSYDVKMKEKGDIPEGYSVSREKKERFSLILESASTNQTSMYLCASSLAGSREQFFGPGTRLTVL.

The V and J genes are TRBV7-2 and TRBJ2-7, with TRBD2 matching over 13 bases. With V trimmed by 1 base and J by 8 bases, 11 bases remained unmatched. The V gene's germline CDR1 is SGHTA and CDR2 FQGNSA. This CDR3 spans 17 amino acids. Here the CDR3 DNA reads TGTGCCAGCAGCTTAGAAAGTGGACTAGCGGGGGCGAGTAAGCAGTACTTC. It yields the protein CASSLESGLAGASKQYF.

The chain recombines TRBV5-1 with TRBJ1-6, with D hard to call. The V end lost 0 bases, the J end lost 7 bases, and 11 bases lay between the germline ends. Per germline, CDR1 SGHRS and CDR2 YFSETQ. The CDR3 contains 15 residues. Here the CDR3 reads CASSLVAWGNSPLHF. DNA of the CDR3: TGCGCCAGCAGCTTGGTAGCGTGGGGAAATTCACCCCTCCACTTT.